The 31 T cell receptor beta chains below all came from one sample that was sequenced in a study of cytomegalovirus exposure and HLA in healthy donors. Vbeta (60) and Jbeta (13) primers were used in the PCR. Sequenced by immunoSEQ multiplex PCR; TCRdb stores in-frame clones only, minus some. The top ten clones hold roughly 3.1% of a sample with approximately 130,000 clones, around 75% of them seen once. Sequences were obtained from PBMCs. The origin of the receptors is a man between 25 and 39 years old in good health and CMV-seronegative.

The V call is TRBV5-8, the J call TRBJ2-2, with D unresolved. CDR1 and CDR2 (germline): SGHTS, YDEGEE. The CDR3 consists of 14 residues. Trimming stripped 7 bases from V and 2 bases from J, with 12 bases between. The CDR3 nucleotides read TGTGCCAGCGTCCGCGGAGCCAACACCGGGGAGCTGTTTTTT. The encoded protein is CASVRGANTGELFF.

This chain joins TRBV19 and TRBJ1-5; unclear D gene. This CDR3 is 15 amino acids long. Germline V gene data show CDR1 as LNHDA and CDR2 as SQIVND (reference sequence). V gave up 1 base and J gave up 2 bases, with 9 bases separating them. DNA of the CDR3: TGTGCCAGTAGTATAGTAGGCCGGGGCAATCAGCCCCAGCATTTT. Translation: CASSIVGRGNQPQHF.

V gene TRBV28 combines with J gene TRBJ2-7, with D maybe TRBD2 (5 bases). This CDR3 contains 15 residues. Trimming removed 1 base from V and 2 bases from J, with 12 bases in between. Looked up from germline, CDR1 is MDHEN and CDR2 is SYDVKM. The CDR3 sequence: CASSLFAGRTYEQYF. The DNA of the CDR3 is TGTGCCAGCAGTTTATTTGCGGGCCGAACCTACGAGCAGTACTTC. The complete variable domain, with remaining parts taken from reference TRBV28 and TRBJ2-7, reads DVKVTQSSRYLVKRTGEKVFLECVQDMDHENMFWYRQDPGLGLRLIYFSYDVKMKEKGDIPEGYSVSREKKERFSLILESASTNQTSMYLCASSLFAGRTYEQYFGPGTRLTVT.

The CDR3 region is CASSPIGQGQPQHF. The CDR3 DNA follows: TGCGCCAGCAGCCCAATCGGACAGGGCCAGCCCCAGCATTTT. The rearrangement links TRBV5-1 to TRBJ1-5, with 8 bases that match TRBD1. The CDR3 runs 14 residues. The germline V gene has CDR1 SGHRS and CDR2 YFSETQ. V shed 4 bases and J 7 bases; nucleotides not matched to a gene: 7.

This clone was seen a few times. The V gene is TRBV29-1, the J gene TRBJ2-7, with TRBD1 as a possible D gene (6 bases). The CDR3 has 13 residues. Germline V gene lookup returns CDR1 SQVTM and CDR2 ANQGSEA. V lost 4 bases and J lost 4, with 14 bases in between. CDR3 in DNA: TGCAGCGTTGCCCTACCCGACAGGTACGAGCAGTACTTC. This codes for CSVALPDRYEQYF.

The CDR3 bases are TGTGCCAGTAGTATAGATCGTTCGGGACAATCGGACACTGAAGCTTTCTTT. This translates into CASSIDRSGQSDTEAFF. This chain joins TRBV19 and TRBJ1-1; TRBD1 might be the D (6 bases). Germline CDR1 is LNHDA and CDR2 is SQIVND (reference sequence). V was shortened by 0 bases and J by 3 bases, with 17 bases between the two germline ends. The CDR3 is made up of 17 amino acids. Using reference TRBV19 and TRBJ1-1 for the parts outside the CDR3, the full variable domain is DGGITQSPKYLFRKEGQNVTLSCEQNLNHDAMYWYRQDPGQGLRLIYYSQIVNDFQKGDIAEGYSVSREKKESFPLTVTSAQKNPTAFYLCASSIDRSGQSDTEAFFGQGTRLTVV.

The chain recombines TRBV10-1 with TRBJ2-5, with TRBD2 matching 9 bases. V dropped 4 bases and J dropped 5; count of bases not matched to a gene: 8. This CDR3 comprises 15 residues. Germline V lookup: CDR1 WNHNN, CDR2 SYGVQD (reference sequence). The CDR3 is CASSVHSGSGETQYF. The DNA for the CDR3 is TGCGCCAGCAGTGTTCATAGCGGGAGTGGGGAGACCCAGTACTTC.

The chain is built from TRBV28 and TRBJ1-4; no reliable D call. V dropped 7 bases and J dropped 4 bases, with 19 bases sitting between them. The length of the CDR3 is 16 residues. Looked up from germline, CDR1 is MDHEN and CDR2 is SYDVKM. The CDR3 sequence is CASTRLTVPGNEKLFF. The DNA of the CDR3 is TGTGCCAGCACCCGATTAACGGTACCGGGTAATGAAAAACTGTTTTTT.

This chain uses TRBV30 with TRBJ1-3; D is unresolved. CDR3 size: 11 residues. Deletions cut 8 bases from V and 6 bases from J, with 11 bases between. Germline assignment: CDR1 GTSNPN and CDR2 SVGIG (reference sequence). In nucleotides, the CDR3 is TGTGCCACTCCCCAGGAAAACACCATATATTTT. It specifies CATPQENTIYF.

This chain joins TRBV5-1 and TRBJ2-7; TRBD1 agrees at 8 bases. The CDR3 contains 15 residues. CDR1 is SGHRS, CDR2 YFSETQ, per germline. V dropped 4 bases and J dropped 0; count of bases not matched to a gene: 6. The CDR3 DNA reads TGCGCCAGCAGCCAGACAGGGGCCAGCTCCTACGAGCAGTACTTC. Translated: CASSQTGASSYEQYF.

In its sample, this clone ranks as medium-sized (0.01 to 0.1%). The CDR3 reads CASSSGSTDTQYF. The CDR3, as DNA: TGTGCCAGCAGTAGCGGGAGCACAGATACGCAGTATTTT. This chain links TRBV6-4 with TRBJ2-3; tentative D call: TRBD2 (6 bases). With 5 bases removed from V and 0 bases from J, the gap between germline ends came to 6 bases. This CDR3 contains 13 residues. Germline CDR1 MRHNA, CDR2 SNTAGT.

This clone was seen a few times. The chain employs TRBV9 and TRBJ1-4; 8 bases line up with TRBD1. CDR3 length equals 13 residues. Unmatched junction bases numbered 0, after V lost 2 bases and J lost 6 bases. In germline, CDR1 is SGDLS, CDR2 YYNGEE. This chain's CDR3 is CASSVTGDEKLFF. CDR3 in DNA: TGTGCCAGCAGCGTGACAGGGGATGAAAAACTGTTTTTT.

The chain has TRBV5-1 and TRBJ2-1, with D possibly matching TRBD1 (6 bases). From germline, CDR1 is SGHRS and CDR2 YFSETQ. With 6 bases removed from V and 2 bases from J, the gap between germline ends came to 12 bases. There are 14 residues in the CDR3. The CDR3 DNA reads TGCGCCAGCACCCCGACAGGTCCCTACAATGAGCAGTTCTTC. Translation: CASTPTGPYNEQFF.

V gene TRBV5-1 combines with J gene TRBJ2-3; TRBD2 matches at 9 bases. This CDR3 spans 15 amino acids. Trimming took 4 bases from V and 0 from J; bases not matched to a gene: 3. Germline V gives CDR1 SGHRS, CDR2 YFSETQ. CDR3 amino acids: CASSLTSGSTDTQYF. The CDR3 nucleotides read TGCGCCAGCAGCCTGACTAGCGGTAGCACAGATACGCAGTATTTT.

The chain recombines TRBV28 with TRBJ1-2; 8 positions match TRBD1. With 6 bases clipped from V and 0 bases from J, the junction kept 3 bases outside the gene matches. Germline values: CDR1 MDHEN, CDR2 SYDVKM. This CDR3 is 14 amino acids long. The CDR3 reads CASRRQGSNYGYTF. The DNA for the CDR3 is TGTGCCAGCAGGAGACAGGGGTCTAACTATGGCTACACCTTC.

Concerning this clone itself: This sample includes further DNA sequences coding for the same CDR3. The V call is TRBV19, the J call TRBJ1-5; TRBD1 matches at 7 bases. Trimming cost V 4 bases and J 2 bases; bases outside gene matches: 5. Germline CDR1 and CDR2: LNHDA and SQIVND (reference sequence). CDR3 length equals 15 residues. CDR3 loop: CASSTLTGGNQPQHF. DNA for the CDR3: TGTGCCAGTAGTACCCTAACAGGGGGCAATCAGCCCCAGCATTTT. Using reference TRBV19 and TRBJ1-5 for the parts outside the CDR3, the full variable domain is DGGITQSPKYLFRKEGQNVTLSCEQNLNHDAMYWYRQDPGQGLRLIYYSQIVNDFQKGDIAEGYSVSREKKESFPLTVTSAQKNPTAFYLCASSTLTGGNQPQHFGDGTRLSIL.

The V and J genes are TRBV2 and TRBJ1-4; D gene uncertain. There are 13 residues in the CDR3. Germline loops: CDR1 SNHLY, CDR2 FYNNEI. V was shortened by 2 bases and J by 11 bases, with 12 bases between the two germline ends. DNA of the CDR3: TGTGCCAGCAGTGAACTTCAGTTTGTGAAACTGTTTTTT. Amino acids: CASSELQFVKLFF.

The rearrangement joins TRBV11-2 to TRBJ1-1, with D possibly being TRBD1 (5 bases). With 2 bases removed from V and 5 bases from J, the gap between germline ends came to 18 bases. CDR3 length equals 16 residues. The germline CDR1 and CDR2 sequences are SGHAT and FQNNGV. The CDR3: CASSLLSSRAFTEAFF. CDR3 DNA: TGTGCCAGCAGCTTATTATCCAGCAGGGCGTTTACTGAAGCTTTCTTT.

There are a few counts of this clone. The rearrangement links TRBV11-3 to TRBJ2-1; 10 nucleotides match TRBD2. Trimming cost V 4 bases and J 7 bases; bases outside gene matches: 7. CDR1 and CDR2 from the germline V gene are SGHNT and YENEEA. This CDR3 spans 15 amino acids. The CDR3 loop is CASSSQREGRNEQFF. The CDR3 DNA sequence: TGTGCCAGCAGCTCACAGCGGGAGGGCCGGAATGAGCAGTTCTTC. The full variable domain, its missing parts supplied by reference TRBV11-3 and TRBJ2-1, is EAGVVQSPRYKIIEKKQPVAFWCNPISGHNTLYWYLQNLGQGPELLIRYENEEAVDDSQLPKDRFSAERLKGVDSTLKIQPAELGDSAVYLCASSSQREGRNEQFFGPGTRLTVL.

The V gene is TRBV7-3, the J gene TRBJ2-5; 11 bases agree with TRBD1. CDR3 length: 16 residues. Germline assignment: CDR1 SGHTA and CDR2 FQGTGA. The junction had 7 bases not matched to a gene; V was cut back by 2 bases and J by 5 bases. Here the CDR3 DNA reads TGTGCCAGCAGCTTATCGGGGGGACAGGGGGAGGAGACCCAGTACTTC. Translated, it gives CASSLSGGQGEETQYF.

The V call is TRBV19, the J call TRBJ2-4; TRBD2 aligns across 7 bases. The CDR3 length is 15 residues. Trimming cost V 6 bases and J 7 bases; bases outside gene matches: 12. From germline, CDR1 is LNHDA and CDR2 SQIVND (reference sequence). CDR3 amino acids: CASSLMGGTKNIQYF. The DNA of the CDR3 is TGTGCCAGTAGCCTCATGGGGGGGACTAAGAACATTCAGTACTTC. The variable domain in full, completed from reference TRBV19 and TRBJ2-4, reads DGGITQSPKYLFRKEGQNVTLSCEQNLNHDAMYWYRQDPGQGLRLIYYSQIVNDFQKGDIAEGYSVSREKKESFPLTVTSAQKNPTAFYLCASSLMGGTKNIQYFGAGTRLSVL.

The V and J genes are TRBV5-1 and TRBJ2-5; 10 bases map to TRBD2. Per germline, CDR1 SGHRS and CDR2 YFSETQ. The CDR3 covers 16 residues. The V gene end was trimmed by 3 bases and the J gene end by 2 bases; junction bases not matched to a gene: 7. The CDR3 reads CASSYRTSGSQETQYF. In DNA form, the CDR3 reads TGCGCCAGCAGCTACAGGACTAGCGGATCACAAGAGACCCAGTACTTC.

The V call is TRBV25-1, the J call TRBJ1-2; possible D gene TRBD1, 5 bases. Trimming removed 5 bases from V and 8 bases from J, with 15 bases in between. CDR1 and CDR2 from the germline V gene are MGHDK and SYGVNS. The CDR3 has 13 residues. CDR3 sequence (DNA): TGTGCCAGCAGTTCCTCGGGGGGTTCGGGCTACACCTTC. This encodes CASSSSGGSGYTF.

This chain joins TRBV5-4 and TRBJ2-7; a possible D gene is TRBD1 (6 bases). There are 13 residues in the CDR3. The germline CDR1 and CDR2 sequences are SGHNT and YYREEE (reference sequence). Trimming took 0 bases from V and 6 from J, leaving 10 bases between them. The CDR3 DNA sequence: TGTGCCAGCAGCTTGGAGAGGGGGAGCGAGCAGTACTTC. It codes for CASSLERGSEQYF.

This chain connects TRBV11-2 to TRBJ2-1; 7 nucleotides line up with TRBD2. J gave up 6 bases and V 6 bases, and 11 bases lay outside the gene matches. CDR1 and CDR2 from the germline V gene are SGHAT and FQNNGV. The CDR3 contains 15 residues. The CDR3 loop reads CASSLSGIFFNEQFF. The CDR3 DNA reads TGTGCCAGCAGTCTGAGCGGGATTTTTTTCAATGAGCAGTTCTTC.

This clone was seen once. The V and J genes are TRBV20-1 and TRBJ2-5; D is ambiguous. In germline, CDR1 is DFQATT, CDR2 SNEGSKA (reference sequence). The CDR3 loop spans 11 amino acids. Trimming left V 2 bases short and J 5 bases short, with 6 bases between. CDR3 sequence reads: CSARPFETQYF. CDR3 in DNA: TGCAGTGCTAGACCCTTTGAGACCCAGTACTTC.

This clone was seen only once. The chain has TRBV28 and TRBJ1-1; D uncertain. The CDR3 is 12 residues long. Germline loops: CDR1 MDHEN, CDR2 SYDVKM. V lost 6 bases and J 7 bases, leaving 12 bases between the germline ends. The CDR3 protein is CASSPRFGEAFF. DNA of the CDR3: TGTGCCAGCAGCCCCAGGTTTGGTGAAGCTTTCTTT.

The genes are TRBV7-6 and TRBJ2-3; 8 positions agree with TRBD1. The CDR3 covers 17 residues. V lost 4 bases and J lost 2; bases outside the gene matches: 11. Germline V gene sequence: CDR1 SGHVS, CDR2 FNYEAQ. In DNA form, the CDR3 reads TGTGCCAGCAGCTACACCGGGACAGGAGGAGCCACAGATACGCAGTATTTT. Its translation is CASSYTGTGGATDTQYF.

The chain uses TRBV9 and TRBJ1-2, with D possibly matching TRBD1 (5 bases). Trimming pared 2 bases from V and 0 bases from J, leaving 11 bases between. The CDR3 is 15 residues long. The germline gives CDR1 SGDLS, CDR2 YYNGEE. CDR3 region: CASSVRDSPNYGYTF. As DNA, the CDR3 is TGTGCCAGCAGCGTCCGGGACTCCCCTAACTATGGCTACACCTTC.

This sequence joins TRBV7-9 and TRBJ1-5, with TRBD1 matching 9 bases. Germline assignment: CDR1 SEHNR and CDR2 FQNEAQ (reference sequence). The ends lost 5 bases at V and 2 bases at J; junction bases unmatched: 7. There are 16 residues in the CDR3. The DNA of the CDR3 is TGTGCCAGCAGCCCACAGACAGGGGGAGGCAATCAGCCCCAGCATTTT. Translated: CASSPQTGGGNQPQHF.

This chain uses TRBV23-1 with TRBJ1-5; 7 positions match TRBD1. TRBV23-1 is recorded as an ORF, its role being uncertain. CDR3 length equals 16 residues. Trimming at V came to 10 bases and at J to 3 bases, leaving 15 bases not matched to a gene. The CDR3 DNA sequence: TGCGCCACCGAGGACAGGTGTGGGGTCAACAATCAGCCCCAGCATTTT. Translation gives CATEDRCGVNNQPQHF.